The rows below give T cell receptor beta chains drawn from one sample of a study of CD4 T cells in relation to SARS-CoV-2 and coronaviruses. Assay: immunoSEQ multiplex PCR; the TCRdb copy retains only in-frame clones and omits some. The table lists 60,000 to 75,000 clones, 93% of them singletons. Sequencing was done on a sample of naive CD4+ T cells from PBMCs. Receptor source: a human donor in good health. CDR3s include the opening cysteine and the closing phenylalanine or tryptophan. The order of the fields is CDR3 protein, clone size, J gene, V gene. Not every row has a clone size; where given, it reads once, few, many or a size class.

CDR3: CASSQAGTYTEAFF
size: few
J: TRBJ1-1
V: TRBV14

CDR3: CASTIRALRTSAHLWNEQFF
size: .
J: TRBJ2-1
V: TRBV6-7

CDR3: CASSYPGQGFGTEAFF
size: .
J: TRBJ1-1
V: TRBV6-6

CDR3: CASRDSQETQYF
size: .
J: TRBJ2-5
V: TRBV28

CDR3: CASSQPVQETQYF
size: .
J: TRBJ2-5
V: TRBV3-1/TRBV3-2

CDR3: CASRKTSGGPNEQFF
size: .
J: TRBJ2-1
V: TRBV2

CDR3: CASSPGGQETQYF
size: .
J: TRBJ2-5
V: TRBV18

CDR3: CASSFLAQSSSGANVLTF
size: .
J: TRBJ2-6
V: TRBV5-1

CDR3: CASSRVIPGQGDTEAFF
size: .
J: TRBJ1-1
V: TRBV3-1/TRBV3-2

CDR3: CATSDSRQGAQTDTQYF
size: .
J: TRBJ2-3
V: TRBV24-1

CDR3: CASRLAADSNSPLHF
size: .
J: TRBJ1-6
V: TRBV7-2

CDR3: CAISGGRINQPQHF
size: .
J: TRBJ1-5
V: TRBV10-3

CDR3: CASRIKTGAVGNQPQHF
size: .
J: TRBJ1-5
V: TRBV23-1

CDR3: CASSLGQAFYNSPLHF
size: .
J: TRBJ1-6
V: TRBV28

CDR3: CASSLFVQASGNTIYF
size: .
J: TRBJ1-3
V: TRBV7-6

CDR3: CASRYTGGYGYTF
size: .
J: TRBJ1-2
V: TRBV6-5

CDR3: CASSVGPTEGTGELFF
size: .
J: TRBJ2-2
V: TRBV5-4

CDR3: CASSFSVTGELFF
size: .
J: TRBJ2-2
V: TRBV7-9

CDR3: CASRKEADSYEQYF
size: .
J: TRBJ2-7
V: TRBV6-6

CDR3: CASSSGPIGSSYNEQFF
size: .
J: TRBJ2-1
V: TRBV5-4

CDR3: CASSSLYRANTEAFF
size: .
J: TRBJ1-1
V: TRBV28

CDR3: CASSPDLGEAFF
size: once
J: TRBJ1-1
V: TRBV12-3/TRBV12-4

CDR3: CASSVVASTDTQYF
size: .
J: TRBJ2-3
V: TRBV9

CDR3: CSAISTDTQYF
size: .
J: TRBJ2-3
V: TRBV20-1

CDR3: CASSQDQAGSTDTQYF
size: .
J: TRBJ2-3
V: TRBV3-1/TRBV3-2

CDR3: CASSPKAGPLSYNEQFF
size: .
J: TRBJ2-1
V: TRBV4-2